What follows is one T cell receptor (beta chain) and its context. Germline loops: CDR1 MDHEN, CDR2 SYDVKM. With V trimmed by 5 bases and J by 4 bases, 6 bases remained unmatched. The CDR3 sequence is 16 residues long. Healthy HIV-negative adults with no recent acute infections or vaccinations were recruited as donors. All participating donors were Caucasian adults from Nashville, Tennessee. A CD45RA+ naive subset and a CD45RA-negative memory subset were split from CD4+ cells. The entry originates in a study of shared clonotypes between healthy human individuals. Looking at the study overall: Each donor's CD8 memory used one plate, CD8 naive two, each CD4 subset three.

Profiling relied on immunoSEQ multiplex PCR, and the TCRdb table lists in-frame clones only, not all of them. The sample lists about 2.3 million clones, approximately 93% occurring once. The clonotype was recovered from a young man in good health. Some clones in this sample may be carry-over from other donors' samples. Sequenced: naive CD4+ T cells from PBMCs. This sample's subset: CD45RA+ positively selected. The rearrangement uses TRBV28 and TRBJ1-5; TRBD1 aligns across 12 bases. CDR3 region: CASSGGTGGLNQPQHF. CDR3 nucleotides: TGTGCCAGCAGTGGAGGGACAGGGGGCTTGAATCAGCCCCAGCATTTT.